This T cell receptor beta chain emerged from a study of CD8+ T cells in alopecia areata. Study overall: Skin-grafted approximately 7-11-week-old female C3H/HeJ mice received tissue from approximately 6-12-month-old C3H/HeJ donors with spontaneous alopecia.

Sequencing relied on a cDNA template that was reverse transcribed from extracted RNA. This table comes from immunoSEQ multiplex PCR, and its TCRdb copy is limited to in-frame clones, with some not included. Reported are over 100,000 clones, none seen only once; the ten largest carry around a fifth. This CDR3 is built from 16 residues. V shed 0 bases and J 0 bases; nucleotides not matched to a gene: 5. In germline, CDR1 is NSQYPW, CDR2 LRSPGD (reference sequence). A remark on this clone: The genes and germline here are from mouse. Read sequence stops 4 residues before the CDR3 end, and the germline J gene provides the missing end.

Source material: lesional skin. The clonotype originates from a C3H/HeJ mouse with alopecia areata. This strain's MHC haplotype is H2-k. The rearrangement links TRBV1 to TRBJ2-7, with 7 bases fitting TRBD2. This CDR3 reads CTCSAELGFSSYEQYF. The sequenced part of the CDR3 DNA is TGCACCTGCAGTGCAGAACTGGGGTTCTCCTCCTAT.